This TCR beta chain came from a study of regulatory T cells in long-lasting Graves disease. This clonotype appeared a few times. The CDR3 is 20 amino acids. With 3 bases clipped from V and 1 base from J, the junction kept 10 bases outside the gene matches. Per the germline V gene, CDR1 is MNHEY and CDR2 is SVGEGT. The time point was: newly diagnosed GD, antithyroid drugs for less than 3 months. Preparation of the TCR library used RNA extracted from PBMCs. From each patient, nine milliliters of peripheral blood was drawn and collected into an EDTA anticoagulant tube. The authors built TCR beta libraries using iRepertoire HTBI primers and Arm-PCR of CDR3 regions. Under the authors' procedure: The identification of 60 or so TRBV and roughly 14 TRBJ segments was made across samples. TCRdb processed the multiplex PCR reads anew with MiXCR; each CDR3 protein has one entry. The V and J calls, along with clone size, are taken from TCRdb and not from the paper's own processing. The sample yields hundreds of thousands of distinct CDR3 sequences, approximately 15% seen once.

This sample was also put to use in a study of T cells in Graves' hyperthyroidism and ophthalmopathy.

Sequenced material: peripheral blood mononuclear cells (PBMCs), taken at new diagnosis, from a patient treated with antithyroid drugs. The rearrangement joins TRBV6-2 or TRBV6-3 to TRBJ2-4, with TRBD2 identical over 15 bases. The sequence came from a woman in her thirties with Graves disease. In DNA, the CDR3 is TGTGCCAGCAGTTATTGGACTAGCGGGAGGGCCGTCCGGGCCAAAAACATTCAGTACTTC. Its protein is CASSYWTSGRAVRAKNIQYF.